Below are 10 T cell receptor beta chains sequenced from a single sample in a study of blood T cells in healthy people across ages. A second PCR of roughly 7 to 11 cycles used a sample-barcoded 5' primer and a J-beta primer mix. TCRdb processed the 5' RACE reads anew with MiXCR; each CDR3 protein has one entry. The profile shows 380,000 or so distinct CDR3 sequences, over 45% of them singletons. Sequenced: blood. These receptors were taken from a man aged 60 to 69 in good health.

The rearrangement joins TRBV29-1 to TRBJ2-1; D might be TRBD1 (5 bases). TRBJ2-7 matches the DNA end more closely, so the J call is doubtful. The CDR3 length is 11 residues. Germline CDR1 SQVTM, CDR2 ANQGSEA. CDR3 residues: CSATVYNEQYF. CDR3 DNA: TGCAGCGCGACAGTCTACAATGAGCAGTACTTC.

This sequence joins TRBV29-1 and TRBJ1-4; maybe TRBD1 (5 bases). Deletions cut 7 bases from V and 7 bases from J, with 16 bases between. The CDR3 extends over 13 amino acids. Germline CDR1 and CDR2: SQVTM and ANQGSEA. The CDR3 sequence is CSAVRQLGEKLFF. Here the CDR3 DNA reads TGCAGCGCCGTCAGACAGCTGGGTGAAAAACTGTTTTTT.

This clonotype appeared a few times. The chain carries TRBV28 and TRBJ2-4, with 9 bases matching TRBD1. The CDR3 runs to 15 residues. Germline CDR1 reads MDHEN; CDR2 reads SYDVKM. V lost 6 bases to trimming and J lost 8 bases; unmatched junction nucleotides: 11. The DNA for the CDR3 is TGTGCCAGCAGCTCAACAGGGGGCTCGGCGCACATTCAGTACTTC. It encodes CASSSTGGSAHIQYF.

V is TRBV6-4 and J is TRBJ2-7; D is possibly TRBD2 (5 bases). The CDR3 runs to 16 residues. V gave up 7 bases and J gave up 0 bases, with 19 bases separating them. Germline V gives CDR1 MRHNA, CDR2 SNTAGT. The CDR3: CASTPILAIDSYEQYF. In DNA, the CDR3 is TGTGCCAGCACTCCCATCCTAGCCATTGACTCCTACGAGCAGTACTTC.

This sequence joins TRBV12-3 or TRBV12-4 and TRBJ1-1, with 11 bases fitting TRBD1. The CDR3 sequence is 14 residues long. Unmatched junction bases numbered 4, after V lost 1 base and J lost 9 bases. CDR3 sequence (DNA): TGTGCCAGCAGTTTAGGGGGACAGGGGGGGAAAGCTTTCTTT. Its translation is CASSLGGQGGKAFF.

This clonotype was counted only a few times. J is TRBJ2-1 and V is TRBV21-1. The better agreement between TRBJ2-7 and the DNA end casts doubt on the J call. TRBV21-1 is listed as a pseudogene. The CDR3 has 13 residues. CDR3 in amino acids: CASARASYNEQYF. In DNA form, the CDR3 reads TGTGCCAGCGCCAGGGCTTCCTACAATGAGCAGTACTTC.

This clonotype was detected a few times. V and J are TRBV7-2 and TRBJ2-6; 9 nucleotides match TRBD2. V was pared by 5 bases and J by 4 bases, with 15 bases of the junction left unmatched. The CDR3 consists of 19 residues. The germline gives CDR1 SGHTA, CDR2 FQGNSA. The CDR3 loop reads CASSRTGLAQWGGANVLTF. The DNA for the CDR3 is TGTGCCAGCAGCCGCACGGGACTAGCCCAATGGGGGGGGGCCAACGTCCTGACTTTC.

The chain couples TRBV18 to TRBJ1-4; TRBD1 might be the D (5 bases). The V gene's germline CDR1 is KGHSH and CDR2 LQKENI. The CDR3 sequence is 12 residues long. With 5 bases removed from V and 12 bases from J, the gap between germline ends came to 13 bases. The CDR3 DNA is TGTGCCAGCTCAGCGGCGACAGTTCAACTGTTTTTT. Translated: CASSAATVQLFF.

This chain joins TRBV2 and TRBJ2-5, with unresolved D. Matching the DNA end better, TRBJ2-7 makes the J call doubtful. The CDR3 consists of 13 residues. CDR1 is SNHLY, CDR2 FYNNEI, per germline. The CDR3 sequence: CASSTTRHPEQYF. The CDR3 DNA sequence: TGTGCCAGCAGCACCACCCGACACCCCGAGCAGTACTTC.

The genes are TRBV5-1 and TRBJ1-6, with TRBD1 matching 7 bases. CDR1 SGHRS and CDR2 YFSETQ come from the germline V gene. The CDR3 is 13 residues long. Trimming removed 6 bases from V and 5 bases from J; junction bases left unmatched: 2. The CDR3 DNA sequence: TGCGCCAGCAAAGGGACAGATAATTCACCCCTCCACTTT. Translation: CASKGTDNSPLHF.